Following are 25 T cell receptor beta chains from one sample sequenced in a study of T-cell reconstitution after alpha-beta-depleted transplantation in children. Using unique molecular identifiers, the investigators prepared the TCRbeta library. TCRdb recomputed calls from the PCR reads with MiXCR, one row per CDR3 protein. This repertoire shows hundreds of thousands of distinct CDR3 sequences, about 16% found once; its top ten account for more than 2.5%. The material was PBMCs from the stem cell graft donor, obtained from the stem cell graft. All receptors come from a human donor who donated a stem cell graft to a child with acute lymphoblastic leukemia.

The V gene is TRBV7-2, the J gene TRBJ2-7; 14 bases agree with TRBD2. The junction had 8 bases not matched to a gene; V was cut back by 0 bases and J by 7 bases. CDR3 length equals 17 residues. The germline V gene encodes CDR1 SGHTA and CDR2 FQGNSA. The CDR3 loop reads CASSLALGLAGVGEQYF. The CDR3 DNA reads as TGTGCCAGCAGCTTAGCTTTGGGACTAGCGGGAGTCGGGGAGCAGTACTTC.

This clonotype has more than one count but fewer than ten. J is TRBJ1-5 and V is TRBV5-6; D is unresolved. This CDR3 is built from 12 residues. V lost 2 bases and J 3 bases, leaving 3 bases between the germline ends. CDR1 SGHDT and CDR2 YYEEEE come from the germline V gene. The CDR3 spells CASSLYNQPQHF. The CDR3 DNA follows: TGTGCCAGCAGCTTATACAATCAGCCCCAGCATTTT.

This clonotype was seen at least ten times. The CDR3 sequence is CASSFVSDTQYF. The CDR3 DNA sequence: TGTGCCAGCAGCTTCGTGTCAGATACGCAGTATTTT. This chain uses TRBV7-9 with TRBJ2-3; unclear D gene. The CDR3 extends over 12 amino acids. The V gene lost 3 bases and the J gene lost 4 bases, with 5 bases spanning the gap. Germline CDR1 reads SEHNR; CDR2 reads FQNEAQ (reference sequence).

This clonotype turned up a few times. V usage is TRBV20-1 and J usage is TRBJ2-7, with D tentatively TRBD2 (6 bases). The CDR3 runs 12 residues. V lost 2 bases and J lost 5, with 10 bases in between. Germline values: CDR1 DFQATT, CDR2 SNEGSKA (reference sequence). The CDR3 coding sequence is TGCAGTGCTAGACGCGGGAACCACGAGCAGTACTTC. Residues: CSARRGNHEQYF.

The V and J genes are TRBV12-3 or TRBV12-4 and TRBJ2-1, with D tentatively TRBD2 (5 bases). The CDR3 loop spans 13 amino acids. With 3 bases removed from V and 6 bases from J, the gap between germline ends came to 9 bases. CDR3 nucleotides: TGTGCCAGCAGTTTCGGACTCTCCAATGAGCAGTTCTTC. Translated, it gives CASSFGLSNEQFF.

The CDR3 region has the DNA TGTGCCAGCAGCTTAACGGCAGGACCCGGGGAGCTGTTTTTT. Its translation: CASSLTAGPGELFF. The V call is TRBV7-3, the J call TRBJ2-2; D not certain. V was cut by 0 bases and J by 6 bases, with 8 bases left in between. The CDR3 spans 14 residues. The germline V gene has CDR1 SGHTA and CDR2 FQGTGA. The full variable domain, rest sourced from reference TRBV7-3 and TRBJ2-2, is GAGVSQTPSNKVTEKGKYVELRCDPISGHTALYWYRQSLGQGPEFLIYFQGTGAADDSGLPNDRFFAVRPEGSVSTLKIQRTERGDSAVYLCASSLTAGPGELFFGEGSRLTVL.

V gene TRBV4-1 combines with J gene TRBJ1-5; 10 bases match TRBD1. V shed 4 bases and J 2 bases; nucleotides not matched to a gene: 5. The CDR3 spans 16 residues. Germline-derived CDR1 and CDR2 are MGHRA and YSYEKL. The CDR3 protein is CASSRDGTGGNQPQHF. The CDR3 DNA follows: TGCGCCAGCAGCCGGGATGGGACAGGGGGCAATCAGCCCCAGCATTTT.

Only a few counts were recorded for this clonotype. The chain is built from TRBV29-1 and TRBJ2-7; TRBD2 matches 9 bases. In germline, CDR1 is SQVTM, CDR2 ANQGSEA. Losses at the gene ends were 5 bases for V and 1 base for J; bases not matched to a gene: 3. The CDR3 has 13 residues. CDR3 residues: CSVRTSDSYEQYF. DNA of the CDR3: TGCAGCGTTCGGACTAGCGATTCCTACGAGCAGTACTTC.

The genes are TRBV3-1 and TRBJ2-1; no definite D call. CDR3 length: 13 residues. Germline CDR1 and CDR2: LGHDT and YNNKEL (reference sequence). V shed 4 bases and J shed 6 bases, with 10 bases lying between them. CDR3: CASSPIFVNEQFF. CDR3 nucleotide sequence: TGTGCCAGCAGCCCGATTTTTGTCAATGAGCAGTTCTTC.

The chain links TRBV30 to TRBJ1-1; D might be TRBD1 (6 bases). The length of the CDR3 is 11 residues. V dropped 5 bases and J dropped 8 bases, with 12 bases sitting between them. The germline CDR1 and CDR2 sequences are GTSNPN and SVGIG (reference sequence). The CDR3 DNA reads TGTGCCTGGTCCCCAGGGACAGAAGCTTTCTTT. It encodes CAWSPGTEAFF. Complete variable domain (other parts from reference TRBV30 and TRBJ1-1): SQTIHQWPATLVQPVGSPLSLECTVEGTSNPNLYWYRQAAGRGLQLLFYSVGIGQISSEVPQNLSASRPQDRQFILSSKKLLLSDSGFYLCAWSPGTEAFFGQGTRLTVV.

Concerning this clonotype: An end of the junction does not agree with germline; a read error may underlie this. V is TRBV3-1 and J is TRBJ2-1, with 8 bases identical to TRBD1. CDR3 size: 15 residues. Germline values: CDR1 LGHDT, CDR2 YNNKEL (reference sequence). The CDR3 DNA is TGTGCCAGCACCCAAGCCGGGACAGGATACAATGAGCAGTTCTTC. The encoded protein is CASTQAGTGYNEQFF.

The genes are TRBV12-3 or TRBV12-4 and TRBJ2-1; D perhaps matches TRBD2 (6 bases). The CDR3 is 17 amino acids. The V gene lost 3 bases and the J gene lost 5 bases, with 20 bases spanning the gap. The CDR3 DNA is TGTGCCAGCAGTTTTTTAGAATATCGGCGGGAAAACAATGAGCAGTTCTTC. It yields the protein CASSFLEYRRENNEQFF.

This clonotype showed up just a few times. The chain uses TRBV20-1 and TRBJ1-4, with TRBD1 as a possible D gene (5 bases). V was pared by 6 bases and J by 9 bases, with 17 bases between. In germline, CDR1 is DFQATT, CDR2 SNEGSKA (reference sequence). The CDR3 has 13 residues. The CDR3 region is CSARDGTRKKLFF. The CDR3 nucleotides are TGCAGTGCCAGGGACGGGACCCGGAAAAAACTGTTTTTT.

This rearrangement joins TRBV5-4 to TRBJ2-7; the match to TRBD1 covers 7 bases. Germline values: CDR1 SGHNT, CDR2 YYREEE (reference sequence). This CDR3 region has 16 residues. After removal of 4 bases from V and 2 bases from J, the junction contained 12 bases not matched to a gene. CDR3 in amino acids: CASSQTPGQRTYEQYF. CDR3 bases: TGTGCCAGCAGCCAAACGCCGGGACAGAGAACCTACGAGCAGTACTTC. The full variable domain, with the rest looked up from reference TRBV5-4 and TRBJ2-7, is ETGVTQSPTHLIKTRGQQVTLRCSSQSGHNTVSWYQQALGQGPQFIFQYYREEENGRGNFPPRFSGLQFPNYSSELNVNALELDDSALYLCASSQTPGQRTYEQYFGPGTRLTVT.

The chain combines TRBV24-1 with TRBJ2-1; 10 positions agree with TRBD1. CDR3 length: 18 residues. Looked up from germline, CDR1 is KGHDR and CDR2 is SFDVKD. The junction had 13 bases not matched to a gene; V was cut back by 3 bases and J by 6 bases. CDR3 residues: CATSDPKTRQGAVNEQFF. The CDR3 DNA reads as TGTGCCACCAGTGATCCAAAGACAAGACAGGGGGCGGTCAATGAGCAGTTCTTC.

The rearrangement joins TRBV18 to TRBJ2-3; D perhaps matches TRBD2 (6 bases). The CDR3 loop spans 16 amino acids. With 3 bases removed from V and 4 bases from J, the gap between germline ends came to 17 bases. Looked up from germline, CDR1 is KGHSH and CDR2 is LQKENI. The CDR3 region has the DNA TGTGCCAGCTCACCTGCCGCCGGGGGTGGGGCAGATACGCAGTATTTT. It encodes CASSPAAGGGADTQYF.

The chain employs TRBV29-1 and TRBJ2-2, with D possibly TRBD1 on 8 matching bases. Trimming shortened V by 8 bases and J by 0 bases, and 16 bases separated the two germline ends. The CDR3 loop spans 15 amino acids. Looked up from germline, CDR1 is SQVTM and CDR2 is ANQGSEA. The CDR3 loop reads CSTGGTGANTGELFF. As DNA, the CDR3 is TGCAGCACCGGGGGGACAGGCGCGAACACCGGGGAGCTGTTTTTT.

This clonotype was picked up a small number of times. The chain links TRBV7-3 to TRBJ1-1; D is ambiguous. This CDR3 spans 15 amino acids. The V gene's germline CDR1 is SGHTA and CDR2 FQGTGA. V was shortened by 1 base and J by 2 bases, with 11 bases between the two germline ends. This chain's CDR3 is CASSLSLGSNTEAFF. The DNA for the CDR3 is TGTGCCAGCAGCTTAAGTTTGGGCAGTAACACTGAAGCTTTCTTT.

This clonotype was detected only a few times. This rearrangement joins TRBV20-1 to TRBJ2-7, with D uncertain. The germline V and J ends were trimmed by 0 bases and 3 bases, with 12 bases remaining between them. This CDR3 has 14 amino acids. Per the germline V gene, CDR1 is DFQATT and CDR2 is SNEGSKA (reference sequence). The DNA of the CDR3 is TGCAGTGCTAGAGATGACACAGAAGTCTACGAGCAGTACTTC. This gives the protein CSARDDTEVYEQYF.

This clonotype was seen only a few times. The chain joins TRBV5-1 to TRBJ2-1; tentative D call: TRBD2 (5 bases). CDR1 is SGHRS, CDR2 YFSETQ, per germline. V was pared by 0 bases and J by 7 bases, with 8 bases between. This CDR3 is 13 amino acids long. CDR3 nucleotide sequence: TGCGCCAGCAGCTTGGGTTGGACTAATGAGCAGTTCTTC. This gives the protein CASSLGWTNEQFF.

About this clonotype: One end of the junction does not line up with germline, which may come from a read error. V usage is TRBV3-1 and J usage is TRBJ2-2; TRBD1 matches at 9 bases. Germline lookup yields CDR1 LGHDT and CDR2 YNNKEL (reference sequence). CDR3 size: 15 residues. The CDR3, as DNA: TGTGCCAGCAGCCTACAGGGGGCGAAAACCGGGGAGCTGTTTTTT. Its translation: CASSLQGAKTGELFF.

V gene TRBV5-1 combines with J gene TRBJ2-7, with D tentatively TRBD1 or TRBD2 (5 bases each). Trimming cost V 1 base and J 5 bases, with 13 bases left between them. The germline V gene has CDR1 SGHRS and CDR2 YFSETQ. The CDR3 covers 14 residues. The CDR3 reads CASSLYGASDEQYF. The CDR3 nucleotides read TGCGCCAGCAGCTTGTACGGGGCGTCGGACGAGCAGTACTTC.

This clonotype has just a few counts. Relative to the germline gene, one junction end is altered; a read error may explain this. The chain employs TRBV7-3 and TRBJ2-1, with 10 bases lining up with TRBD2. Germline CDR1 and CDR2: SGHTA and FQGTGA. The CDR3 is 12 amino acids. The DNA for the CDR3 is TGTGCCAGCAGCCCGGGGGGGACTAGCGCTATCTTC. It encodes CASSPGGTSAIF.

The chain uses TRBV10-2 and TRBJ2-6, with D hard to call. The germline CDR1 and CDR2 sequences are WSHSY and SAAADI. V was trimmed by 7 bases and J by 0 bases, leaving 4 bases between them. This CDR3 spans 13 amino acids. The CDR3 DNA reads TGCGCCAGCAAGGCCTCTGGGGCCAACGTCCTGACTTTC. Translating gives CASKASGANVLTF.

CDR3: CASSLASGAPTNEKLFF. In DNA form, the CDR3 reads TGTGCCAGCAGTTTAGCTTCGGGGGCTCCAACTAATGAAAAACTGTTTTTT. This rearrangement joins TRBV12-3 or TRBV12-4 to TRBJ1-4, with D possibly TRBD1 on 6 matching bases. Deletions cut 0 bases from V and 0 bases from J, with 11 bases between. The CDR3 totals 17 residues.